These 27 T cell receptor beta chains originate from one sample sequenced in a study of shared clonotypes between healthy human individuals. Sequencing was performed with immunoSEQ multiplex PCR; in TCRdb, only in-frame clones are kept and a portion is missing. The repertoire holds about 690,000 clones, with about nine tenths as singletons. The sample taken for sequencing was memory CD8+ T cells from PBMCs. Documented subset: CD45RO+ cells pooled with CCR7-negative TemRA cells. The source of these receptors is a young man in good health. Some clones in this sample may be carry-over from other donors' samples.

A note on this clone: A far larger clone lies a single base away; this is likely a read error. The chain uses TRBV28 and TRBJ1-1; D is unresolved. The CDR3 runs 12 residues. Trimming took 6 bases from V and 1 from J, leaving 6 bases between them. Germline V gene lookup returns CDR1 MDHEN and CDR2 SYDVKM. The CDR3 reads CASRPGNTEAFF. The CDR3, as DNA: TGTGCCAGCAGGCCCGGGAACACTGAAGCTTTCTTT. Looking up the rest from reference TRBV28 and TRBJ1-1 gives the full variable domain: DVKVTQSSRYLVKRTGEKVFLECVQDMDHENMFWYRQDPGLGLRLIYFSYDVKMKEKGDIPEGYSVSREKKERFSLILESASTNQTSMYLCASRPGNTEAFFGQGTRLTVV.

This chain joins TRBV13 and TRBJ2-1; 12 nucleotides align to TRBD2. CDR1 and CDR2 (germline): PRHDT, FYEKMQ (reference sequence). CDR3 length: 17 residues. After removal of 5 bases from V and 2 bases from J, the junction contained 7 bases not matched to a gene. The CDR3 here is CASSTKLAGGAYNEQFF. Here the CDR3 DNA reads TGTGCCAGCAGCACGAAACTAGCGGGAGGCGCCTACAATGAGCAGTTCTTC.

V gene TRBV7-2 combines with J gene TRBJ1-4; D uncertain. The DNA end lines up better with TRBJ2-2; the J call may be wrong. CDR1 is SGHTA and CDR2 is FQGNSA in the germline V gene. The CDR3 runs to 14 residues. CDR3 protein: CASSPRPSGLELFF. CDR3 nucleotide sequence: TGTGCCAGCAGCCCCAGACCGTCCGGGCTGGAGCTGTTTTTT.

This rearrangement joins TRBV7-9 to TRBJ2-1; possibly TRBD2 for D (5 bases). CDR1 and CDR2 from the germline V gene are SEHNR and FQNEAQ (reference sequence). Trimming removed 5 bases at V and 4 bases at J, with 18 bases between. The CDR3 loop spans 16 amino acids. CDR3 amino acids: CASSPGESIRYNEQFF. CDR3 sequence (DNA): TGTGCCAGCAGCCCTGGGGAGTCTATACGGTACAATGAGCAGTTCTTC.

The J gene is TRBJ2-7, the V gene TRBV28, with 9 bases matching TRBD1. V lost 7 bases to trimming and J lost 6 bases; unmatched junction nucleotides: 16. This CDR3 is built from 16 residues. Germline V lookup: CDR1 MDHEN, CDR2 SYDVKM. In nucleotides, the CDR3 is TGTGCCAGCACCAACCTGGGGGGACAGGGCTCCGCCGAGCAGTACTTC. The encoded protein is CASTNLGGQGSAEQYF.

This chain links TRBV27 with TRBJ1-1, with D tentatively TRBD1 (6 bases). The CDR3 covers 17 residues. Germline CDR1 is MNHEY and CDR2 is SMNVEV (reference sequence). V lost 1 base and J 0 bases, leaving 15 bases between the germline ends. The CDR3 loop is CASSLWAGENMNTEAFF. CDR3 in DNA: TGTGCCAGCAGTTTATGGGCAGGGGAAAACATGAACACTGAAGCTTTCTTT.

CDR3 loop: CASSPLAGVNEQFF. In nucleotides, the CDR3 is TGTGCCAGCTCACCCTTAGCGGGAGTTAATGAGCAGTTCTTC. The V call is TRBV18, the J call TRBJ2-1, with TRBD2 matching over 9 bases. In germline, CDR1 is KGHSH, CDR2 LQKENI. V lost 3 bases and J lost 7; bases outside the gene matches: 4. The CDR3 runs to 14 residues.

The rearrangement links TRBV7-3 to TRBJ2-1, with 7 nucleotides matching TRBD1. The V segment lost 6 bases and the J segment 12 bases; nucleotides outside the gene matches: 11. The CDR3 totals 13 residues. Looked up from germline, CDR1 is SGHTA and CDR2 is FQGTGA. CDR3 sequence reads: CASRYDRDPGQFF. The CDR3 DNA reads as TGTGCCAGCAGGTATGACAGGGACCCGGGGCAGTTCTTC.

The chain uses TRBV30 and TRBJ1-1; D ambiguous. The germline V and J ends were trimmed by 0 bases and 7 bases, with 12 bases remaining between them. Per germline, CDR1 GTSNPN and CDR2 SVGIG (reference sequence). The CDR3 loop spans 13 amino acids. For the CDR3, the DNA is TGTGCCTGGAGTGTCCCCCTCTCAGATGAAGCTTTCTTT. Translated: CAWSVPLSDEAFF.

The V call is TRBV30, the J call TRBJ2-5; 12 bases are shared with TRBD1. The end of the DNA is better explained by TRBJ2-7, so the J call may be wrong. The CDR3 has 14 amino acids. Germline CDR1 GTSNPN, CDR2 SVGIG (reference sequence). CDR3 sequence (DNA): TGTGCCTGGAGTGTGGGGACAGGGGGCGACGAGCAGTACTTC. This codes for CAWSVGTGGDEQYF.

The chain is built from TRBV27 and TRBJ1-1, with D uncertain. The CDR3 covers 14 residues. V was cut by 0 bases and J by 5 bases, with 10 bases left in between. Germline V lookup: CDR1 MNHEY, CDR2 SMNVEV (reference sequence). In DNA form, the CDR3 reads TGTGCCAGCAGTTTATCAGGGAGGGTGACTGAAGCTTTCTTT. Encoded protein: CASSLSGRVTEAFF.

The chain carries TRBV6-5 and TRBJ2-7; D is tentatively TRBD1 or TRBD2 (5 bases each). V dropped 2 bases and J dropped 6 bases, with 17 bases sitting between them. Germline-derived CDR1 and CDR2 are MNHEY and SVGAGI. The CDR3 covers 15 residues. Here the CDR3 reads CASSYGGPKLAEQYF. The CDR3 DNA follows: TGTGCCAGCAGTTACGGGGGACCCAAGCTCGCCGAGCAGTACTTC.

As for this clone: A read error may account for a junction end that differs from germline. The chain uses TRBV9 and TRBJ2-7; 9 bases match TRBD2. The CDR3 runs 13 residues. Per germline, CDR1 SGDLS and CDR2 YYNGEE. CDR3 residues: CASSGSNNYEQYF. The CDR3 DNA sequence: TGTGCCAGTAGCGGGAGTAACAACTACGAGCAGTACTTC.

The rearrangement joins TRBV7-9 to TRBJ2-7; 7 bases fit TRBD1. CDR1 and CDR2 from the germline V gene are SEHNR and FQNEAQ (reference sequence). The CDR3 runs to 16 residues. Trimming at V came to 1 base and at J to 6 bases, leaving 12 bases not matched to a gene. CDR3 nucleotide sequence: TGTGCCAGCAGCTTAGGTCCAGCGACAGGGTTAAGCGAGCAGTACTTC. Its translation is CASSLGPATGLSEQYF.

This sequence joins TRBV2 and TRBJ1-1; D is undetermined. V lost 7 bases to trimming and J lost 6 bases, with 12 bases between them. Germline lookup yields CDR1 SNHLY and CDR2 FYNNEI. The CDR3 extends over 12 amino acids. CDR3 loop: CASTGRRAEAFF. The CDR3 nucleotides read TGTGCCAGCACCGGACGTCGAGCTGAAGCTTTCTTT.

The J gene is TRBJ2-7, the V gene TRBV27; TRBD1 matches 7 bases. Looked up from germline, CDR1 is MNHEY and CDR2 is SMNVEV (reference sequence). The CDR3 runs 16 residues. Germline trimming cut 3 bases from V and 2 bases from J; bases unmatched to any gene: 10. CDR3 in DNA: TGTGCCAGCAGTTTGTCGACGGGACAGAGTACCTACGAGCAGTACTTC. Its protein is CASSLSTGQSTYEQYF.

This clone came up many times. The CDR3 DNA sequence: TGTGCCAGCAGTGAAGTGCAGGGGCTATACACCGGGGAGCTGTTTTTT. Translated: CASSEVQGLYTGELFF. The chain combines TRBV6-1 with TRBJ2-2; D perhaps matches TRBD1 (6 bases). CDR3 length: 16 amino acids. Deletions cut 1 base from V and 3 bases from J, with 12 bases between. CDR1 is MNHNS and CDR2 is SASEGT in the germline V gene.

V gene TRBV5-4 combines with J gene TRBJ2-7, with D perhaps TRBD1 (6 bases). V was pared by 0 bases and J by 3 bases, with 16 bases between. The CDR3 is 16 amino acids. Germline V CDR1 and CDR2: SGHNT, YYREEE (reference sequence). CDR3 sequence (DNA): TGTGCCAGCAGCTTGGTAACGGCAGGGGTCTTCTACGAGCAGTACTTC. It is translated as CASSLVTAGVFYEQYF.

The V call is TRBV10-3, the J call TRBJ1-2; 7 nucleotides agree with TRBD1. V trimming: 2 bases; J trimming: 2 bases; junction bases outside the gene matches: 8. Germline V gene lookup returns CDR1 ENHRY and CDR2 SYGVKD. The CDR3 sequence is 16 residues long. CDR3 amino acids: CAISEGRAGGNYGYTF. DNA of the CDR3: TGTGCCATCAGTGAGGGGCGGGCAGGGGGAAACTATGGCTACACCTTC.

This chain's CDR3 is CASSQSGGSYNEQFF. For the CDR3, the DNA is TGCGCCAGCAGCCAATCAGGGGGCAGCTACAATGAGCAGTTCTTC. This chain connects TRBV4-3 to TRBJ2-1; TRBD1 agrees at 8 bases. In germline, CDR1 is LGHNA, CDR2 YSLEER. The V gene end was trimmed by 2 bases and the J gene end by 3 bases; junction bases not matched to a gene: 3. This CDR3 spans 15 amino acids.

In its sample, this clone was seen once. V usage is TRBV29-1 and J usage is TRBJ2-5; possibly TRBD1 for D (6 bases). The CDR3 is 13 amino acids. Trimming left V 3 bases short and J 1 base short, with 9 bases between. The germline CDR1 and CDR2 sequences are SQVTM and ANQGSEA. The CDR3 bases are TGCAGCGTTGATACAGGGTTCCAAGAGACCCAGTACTTC. Protein sequence: CSVDTGFQETQYF.

This chain uses TRBV30 with TRBJ2-5, with a tentative D call TRBD1 (7 bases). V was shortened by 0 bases and J by 4 bases, with 24 bases between the two germline ends. The CDR3 is 18 amino acids. Germline V gene sequence: CDR1 GTSNPN, CDR2 SVGIG (reference sequence). The CDR3 region has the DNA TGTGCCTGGAGTGTAAGACGGAGGGGGCGACTAGTTACAGAGACCCAGTACTTC. Encoded protein: CAWSVRRRGRLVTETQYF.

V gene TRBV4-3 combines with J gene TRBJ2-5; 12 nucleotides match TRBD2. The J call is doubtful: the DNA matches TRBJ2-7 better. CDR3 length: 15 residues. Per germline, CDR1 LGHNA and CDR2 YSLEER. CDR3 region: CASSQGTSGIYEQYF. CDR3 nucleotide sequence: TGCGCCAGCAGCCAAGGGACTAGCGGGATCTACGAGCAGTACTTC.

The gene calls are TRBV7-9 and TRBJ2-7, with 7 bases that match TRBD2. Unmatched junction bases numbered 8, after V lost 5 bases and J lost 4 bases. This CDR3 spans 14 amino acids. CDR1 and CDR2 (germline): SEHNR, FQNEAQ (reference sequence). The CDR3 here is CASSRRGDLYEQYF. DNA for the CDR3: TGTGCCAGCAGCCGACGGGGGGACCTTTACGAGCAGTACTTC.

J is TRBJ1-1 and V is TRBV11-3, with D unclear. The CDR3 runs 14 residues. The V and J ends lost 1 base and 1 base respectively, with 7 bases between them. From germline, CDR1 is SGHNT and CDR2 YENEEA. The CDR3 DNA is TGTGCCAGCAGCTTAGGGCAACAGAACACTGAAGCTTTCTTT. Amino acid sequence: CASSLGQQNTEAFF.

This chain uses TRBV27 with TRBJ2-2; D is undetermined. The length of the CDR3 is 12 residues. Trimming stripped 6 bases from V and 6 bases from J, with 8 bases between. Germline V gene data show CDR1 as MNHEY and CDR2 as SMNVEV (reference sequence). The CDR3 nucleotides are TGTGCCAGCAGCTTTAGACCCGGGGAGCTGTTTTTT. As protein: CASSFRPGELFF.

The chain employs TRBV29-1 and TRBJ2-5; the D is unclear. The CDR3 is made up of 11 amino acids. V was shortened by 2 bases and J by 5 bases, with 6 bases between the two germline ends. CDR1 and CDR2 (germline): SQVTM, ANQGSEA. The CDR3 spells CSVERRETQYF. The CDR3 DNA sequence: TGCAGCGTTGAACGAAGGGAGACCCAGTACTTC.